This T cell receptor beta chain was identified during a study of PD-1 blockade in classical Hodgkin lymphoma. Stated time point: cycle 4 day 1 (C4D1), after six to seven weeks of nivolumab. Every patient had relapsed following autologous stem cell transplantation, and cohorts differed in brentuximab vedotin exposure. From germline, CDR1 is LNHDA and CDR2 SQIVND (reference sequence). This CDR3 comprises 15 residues. V dropped 1 base and J dropped 3 bases, with 13 bases sitting between them. Repertoires were generated with immunoSEQ multiplex PCR, while TCRdb's copy carries only in-frame clones and drops some. The sample has roughly 100,000 clones; about 93% are singletons.

The sequence derives from a human donor with classical Hodgkin lymphoma. The source was peripheral blood mononuclear cells (PBMCs), collected before the fourth cycle of nivolumab. The chain combines TRBV19 with TRBJ2-7; TRBD2 is a possible D gene (6 bases). CDR3 region: CASSIGQGGLYEQYF. The CDR3 DNA is TGTGCCAGTAGTATAGGCCAGGGAGGACTCTACGAGCAGTACTTC.